Given below is one T cell receptor beta chain in context. This clone was counted only a few times. Its antigen has not been determined. No clone much larger than this one lies a single base away; base qualities are absent. TCRbeta CDR3 regions were amplified from genomic DNA using the immunoSEQ Assay, a bias-controlled multiplex PCR. For the original study's pipeline: Nucleated cell counts per sample were estimated from amplification of reference gene primers within the assay. To quantify the absolute abundance of each unique TCRbeta CDR3 rearrangement, sequence reads were collapsed and filtered. Productive Simpson clonality was computed per sample as the square root of Simpson's diversity index over productive rearrangements. Imported from immuneACCESS, the table was reduced by TCRdb to in-frame sequences with V and J called. These copies leave out some clones; in studies compared against another copy, an unresolved V gene accounts for under half, and the cause of the remainder is not known. That table gives V, J and clone size, and the DNA gave D and trimming. This sample lists under 110,000 clones; roughly four fifths were detected once. The ten largest make up around 6.2% of the sample.

The germline V gene (reference sequence) provides CDR1 SEHNR and CDR2 FQNEAQ. At the junction V is shortened by 2 bases and J by 0 bases, with 7 bases in between. The CDR3, cysteine through phenylalanine, is 14 amino acids long. Only the CDR3 portion is preserved as DNA: 42 bases, with reading frame beginning at the first base. The data stem from a study of blood T cell repertoires in COVID-19 (dated by TCRdb to about 2020). Regarding the complete study: Collaborator samples came from the United States, Italy and Spain and covered acute and convalescent phases of COVID-19. A freely available public database, intended as a resource for researchers studying the immune response to SARS-CoV-2, is where the repertoires were released. Nearly every sample came with metadata listing a de-identified subject ID, COVID-19 status, age in years and sex. Samples came from the ongoing ImmuneRACE study (first 160 participants) plus 1,254 subjects from 6 global collaborators. Where available, HLA class I and class II types were obtained from metadata supplied by the sample provider rather than from assay-based typing. Subjects who had been exposed to COVID-19, were actively infected with it, or had recovered from it provided the deeply sampled blood TCRbeta repertoires that made up the dataset. The material from the prospective study consisted of cDNA or gDNA derived from T cells, B-cell-depleted T cells, or PBMCs. Points the paper makes about the study in general: How much clinical and demographic metadata was included differed by source and by participant, and the metadata was provided uncurated.

In Seattle, one collaborating source enrolled patients while the infection was active and tracked those patients longitudinally over the course of disease. Collaborating institutions collected whole blood in K2EDTA tubes following their own protocols. Collaborator samples were shipped for TCRbeta analysis as frozen whole blood, isolated PBMCs, or DNA extracted from either sample type. The sequence was collected from an elderly man with COVID-19, enrolled during active disease. The chain joins TRBV7-9 to TRBJ1-1; the D gene is perhaps TRBD1, from 6 matching bases. The sample taken for sequencing was peripheral blood. The nucleotide sequence reads as follows: TGTGCCAGCAGCTTACAGGGGATGAACACTGAAGCTTTCTTT. This translates into CASSLQGMNTEAFF.